Sequencing of this TCR beta chain was carried out in a study of blood T cell repertoires in COVID-19. Whole-study context: T cells, B-cell-depleted T cells, or PBMCs provided the cDNA or gDNA that served as material.

CDR1 is SGHVS and CDR2 is FQNEAQ in the germline V gene. The J segment lost 6 bases and the V segment lost 1 base, leaving 9 bases of the junction unmatched. The CDR3 runs to 16 residues. While infection was still active, Seattle patients were enrolled and then followed longitudinally. As processed by the authors: How many nucleated cells were present was estimated from reference gene primer amplification. The table came from immunoSEQ multiplex PCR; TCRdb's copy has only in-frame clones and leaves some out. V and J calls plus clone size are reproduced from that table; the DNA served to infer D and trimming. Of about 120,000 clones detected, around 80% appear once; the ten largest clones hold about 18%.

This sequence joins TRBV7-8 and TRBJ1-2, with 9 bases aligning to TRBD1. The source material was peripheral blood. The clonotype was recovered from a man aged 30-40 years with COVID-19, enrolled during active disease. The CDR3 region is CASSLDHRGLRDGYTF. In nucleotides, the CDR3 is TGTGCCAGCAGCTTAGACCACAGGGGGCTACGCGATGGCTACACCTTC.